This TCR beta chain appears in the sequencing data of a study of CD8+ T cells in alopecia areata. It was from PBMCs that CD4+ and CD8+ T cells were sorted. Findings of the study overall: Patients showed less clear TCR sequence sharing than mice, possibly partly because of HLA diversity. For lesional scalp, especially alopecia totalis/universalis, clonality was higher than in normal scalp. Scalp sequencing captures resident alphabeta T cells of normal skin too.

The CDR3 contains 16 residues. CDR1 and CDR2 (germline): SGHRS, YFSETQ. J lost 5 bases, V lost 7 bases, and 17 bases had no gene match. Extracted from the samples, RNA was reverse transcribed into cDNA to serve as the sequencing template. Repertoires were generated with immunoSEQ multiplex PCR, while TCRdb's copy carries only in-frame clones and drops some. Of about 150,000 clones in the sample, 55% to 65% were seen once. This clone was picked up a small number of times. Its specificity is unknown. The clonotype comes from a human donor in good health. This chain joins TRBV5-1 and TRBJ2-5; TRBD2 agrees at 7 bases. Sequenced material: CD4+ T cells sorted from blood. This CDR3 reads CASQGAGAGTLETQYF. CDR3 bases: TGCGCCAGCCAAGGGGCGGGAGCAGGGACGTTGGAGACCCAGTACTTC.